Each of the 5 T cell receptor beta chains below was sequenced from the same sample in a study of CD8 T cells in Susac syndrome. Reverse transcription of roughly 0.45 to 1 ug RNA used random hexamers. A single record per CDR3 protein comes from TCRdb applying MiXCR to the immunoSEQ multiplex PCR reads. The data contain about 200,000 distinct CDR3 sequences, 85% to 95% of them seen just once; the ten biggest clones take up 0.1%. The specimen sequenced was CD4+ T cells from PBMCs. The receptors were sampled from a human donor in good health.

This clonotype was picked up one time. J is TRBJ2-3 and V is TRBV12-3 or TRBV12-4; 10 bases map to TRBD2. This CDR3 has 15 amino acids. V lost 7 bases to trimming and J lost 1 base; unmatched junction nucleotides: 5. This CDR3 is CASNPTSGGTDTQYF. In nucleotides, the CDR3 is TGTGCCAGCAATCCAACTAGCGGGGGCACAGATACGCAGTATTTT.

V is TRBV29-1 and J is TRBJ1-1; a weak D match, TRBD1 (6 bases). Trimming took off 2 bases at V and 3 bases at J, with 13 bases between the two ends. The length of the CDR3 is 14 residues. CDR1 and CDR2 (germline): SQVTM, ANQGSEA. CDR3 bases: TGCAGCGTTGAAAGGCAGGGGATGTACACTGAAGCTTTCTTT. Translated, it gives CSVERQGMYTEAFF.

The chain has TRBV6-6 and TRBJ2-4; TRBD1 agrees at 7 bases. V shed 6 bases and J 9 bases; nucleotides not matched to a gene: 8. Germline values: CDR1 MNHNY, CDR2 SVGAGI (reference sequence). The CDR3 totals 13 residues. The CDR3 nucleotides are TGTGCCAGCAGCGGGGAAGGGGGCAGCATTCAGTACTTC. It translates to CASSGEGGSIQYF.

The CDR3 sequence: CASSFLGGKTDTQYF. DNA for the CDR3: TGTGCCAGCAGTTTCTTGGGGGGCAAGACAGATACGCAGTATTTT. The genes are TRBV28 and TRBJ2-3; D is tentatively TRBD1 or TRBD2 (6 bases each). Trimming cost V 3 bases and J 3 bases, with 13 bases left between them. CDR1 is MDHEN, CDR2 SYDVKM, per germline. The CDR3 runs 15 residues.

The V and J genes are TRBV6-2 or TRBV6-3 and TRBJ2-1, with 12 bases aligning to TRBD2. The CDR3 is 17 amino acids. J was trimmed by 8 bases and V by 3 bases; bases with no gene match: 11. CDR1 and CDR2 (germline): MNHEY, SVGEGT. The chain's CDR3 is CASSYPLAGGPGDEQFF. CDR3 sequence (DNA): TGTGCCAGCAGTTATCCGCTAGCGGGAGGGCCGGGGGATGAGCAGTTCTTC.